These 15 T cell receptor beta chains share one sample of origin, sequenced in a study of blood T cell repertoires in COVID-19. Data came from immunoSEQ multiplex PCR; TCRdb stores just in-frame clones and leaves some out. The data show fewer than 300,000 clones, approximately 93% seen once. The sample consisted of peripheral blood. Receptors were obtained from a woman in her 30s with COVID-19, enrolled during active disease.

The chain is built from TRBV2 and TRBJ1-1; D is perhaps TRBD1 (6 bases). The CDR3 runs to 15 residues. The ends were cut back, 5 bases at V and 0 bases at J, with 13 bases in the middle. CDR1 is SNHLY, CDR2 FYNNEI, per germline. This chain's CDR3 is CASSPRQALNTEAFF. CDR3 DNA sequence: TGTGCCAGCAGTCCTCGACAGGCCTTGAACACTGAAGCTTTCTTT.

The CDR3, as DNA: TGTGCCAGCAGCTTGGAGGCGGGTAGGTCGAGCTCCTACAATGAGCAGTTCTTC. It translates to CASSLEAGRSSSYNEQFF. This chain links TRBV5-4 with TRBJ2-1; D may be TRBD2 (5 bases). The CDR3 has 18 residues. Germline V gene lookup returns CDR1 SGHNT and CDR2 YYREEE (reference sequence). V lost 0 bases and J 0 bases, leaving 16 bases between the germline ends.

The rearrangement links TRBV19 to TRBJ2-7; 8 bases line up with TRBD1. V gave up 5 bases and J gave up 0 bases; unmatched junction bases: 9. The germline CDR1 and CDR2 sequences are LNHDA and SQIVND (reference sequence). CDR3 length: 16 residues. The CDR3 sequence: CASSPIRGLSSYEQYF. As DNA, the CDR3 is TGTGCCAGTAGTCCGATCAGGGGGCTAAGCTCCTACGAGCAGTACTTC.

CDR3 coding DNA: TGTGCCAGCAGCTTAACGGGACAGCCTGGAAACACCATATATTTT. Residues: CASSLTGQPGNTIYF. V usage is TRBV7-3 and J usage is TRBJ1-3; 7 positions match TRBD1. The V gene end was trimmed by 0 bases and the J gene end by 2 bases; junction bases not matched to a gene: 1. The germline V gene encodes CDR1 SGHTA and CDR2 FQGTGA. The CDR3 runs to 15 residues.

The chain recombines TRBV7-9 with TRBJ2-1; 8 bases match TRBD1. The CDR3 runs to 15 residues. CDR1 and CDR2 from the germline V gene are SEHNR and FQNEAQ (reference sequence). The V gene end was trimmed by 1 base and the J gene end by 7 bases; junction bases not matched to a gene: 6. The CDR3 region is CASSLEWDRKNEQFF. The CDR3 bases are TGTGCCAGCAGCTTAGAATGGGACAGGAAAAATGAGCAGTTCTTC.

On this clone itself: This sample also contains other DNA sequences that code for the same CDR3. This chain uses TRBV27 with TRBJ2-3; D uncertain. This CDR3 is 12 amino acids long. Trimming left V 5 bases short and J 1 base short, with 4 bases between. Germline lookup yields CDR1 MNHEY and CDR2 SMNVEV (reference sequence). For the CDR3, the DNA is TGTGCCAGCAGTCCGGGCACAGATACGCAGTATTTT. Its translation: CASSPGTDTQYF.

The CDR3 DNA sequence: TGTGCCAGCAGTGAAGGGACAGGGGACAGTGGTTCACCCCTCCACTTT. As protein: CASSEGTGDSGSPLHF. The genes are TRBV6-4 and TRBJ1-6; TRBD1 matches at 10 bases. V was pared by 3 bases and J by 9 bases, with 8 bases of the junction left unmatched. This CDR3 has 16 residues. The germline CDR1 and CDR2 sequences are MRHNA and SNTAGT.

The V call is TRBV12-3 or TRBV12-4, the J call TRBJ1-2; D is ambiguous. The CDR3 runs to 12 residues. The ends were cut back, 5 bases at V and 8 bases at J, with 12 bases in the middle. This chain's CDR3 is CASSPRLGGYTF. CDR3 nucleotides: TGTGCCAGCAGTCCTAGACTAGGGGGCTACACCTTC.

This chain uses TRBV9 with TRBJ2-1, with D possibly TRBD2 on 5 matching bases. The CDR3 totals 17 residues. Trimming pared 0 bases from V and 6 bases from J, leaving 19 bases between. The germline gives CDR1 SGDLS, CDR2 YYNGEE. As DNA, the CDR3 is TGTGCCAGCAGCGTAGCCGGGATCGGATATATTGGCAATGAGCAGTTCTTC. Its protein is CASSVAGIGYIGNEQFF.

This clone was seen only once. The CDR3 DNA follows: TGTGCCAGCAGTTACAGGACAGGGGGGGGCACAGATACGCAGTATTTT. Protein: CASSYRTGGGTDTQYF. This chain links TRBV6-6 with TRBJ2-3; 10 positions agree with TRBD1. V lost 2 bases to trimming and J lost 1 base; unmatched junction nucleotides: 3. The germline V gene encodes CDR1 MNHNY and CDR2 SVGAGI (reference sequence). CDR3 length: 16 amino acids.

The V and J genes are TRBV27 and TRBJ2-7, with TRBD2 matching over 14 bases. J lost 0 bases, V lost 5 bases, and 9 bases had no gene match. This CDR3 contains 18 residues. Germline loops: CDR1 MNHEY, CDR2 SMNVEV (reference sequence). The CDR3: CASSLAGTSGGFSYEQYF. DNA of the CDR3: TGTGCCAGCAGTCTCGCCGGGACTAGCGGGGGCTTCTCCTACGAGCAGTACTTC.

This chain connects TRBV27 to TRBJ1-1; 7 bases fit TRBD1. Germline V CDR1 and CDR2: MNHEY, SMNVEV (reference sequence). The ends lost 6 bases at V and 1 base at J; junction bases unmatched: 2. CDR3 length: 13 amino acids. This chain's CDR3 is CASRDRRNTEAFF. Written as DNA, the CDR3 is TGTGCCAGCAGGGACAGGAGGAACACTGAAGCTTTCTTT.

J is TRBJ2-7 and V is TRBV4-1; 7 bases are a match to TRBD2. Unmatched junction bases numbered 7, after V lost 2 bases and J lost 6 bases. Germline V gene data show CDR1 as MGHRA and CDR2 as YSYEKL. This CDR3 spans 14 amino acids. CDR3 sequence: CASSQFREEAEQYF. The CDR3 region has the DNA TGCGCCAGCAGCCAATTCCGGGAGGAAGCCGAGCAGTACTTC.

V usage is TRBV28 and J usage is TRBJ1-2; D not resolved. V was clipped by 3 bases and J by 7 bases, with 12 bases between them. This CDR3 region has 13 residues. Germline V CDR1 and CDR2: MDHEN, SYDVKM. This CDR3 is CASSLHLEGGYTF. CDR3 coding DNA: TGTGCCAGCAGTTTGCATCTCGAGGGTGGCTACACCTTC.

The chain recombines TRBV5-4 with TRBJ2-5, with TRBD2 as a possible D gene (6 bases). Deletions cut 5 bases from V and 1 base from J, with 18 bases between. The CDR3 consists of 16 residues. Germline V gene sequence: CDR1 SGHNT, CDR2 YYREEE (reference sequence). The CDR3 loop is CASRPQSGSAQETQYF. The CDR3 DNA follows: TGTGCCAGCAGACCACAAAGCGGGTCGGCCCAAGAGACCCAGTACTTC.